This T cell receptor (beta chain) is from a study of blood T cell repertoires in COVID-19. Living in 24 US areas, the participants were between 18 and 89 years of age. Which cohort a participant joined came from the clinical history participants gave. CDR1 and CDR2 (germline): SGHTA, FQGNSA. With 9 bases clipped from V and 2 bases from J, the junction kept 7 bases outside the gene matches. The CDR3 has 14 residues. Using immunoSEQ multiplex PCR, the repertoire was profiled, and TCRdb retains in-frame clones only, with some absent. The repertoire has approximately 200,000 clones, 82% of them found once; the top ten carry 12%.

V usage is TRBV7-2 and J usage is TRBJ2-3, with 8 bases identical to TRBD1. Material for sequencing was PBMCs or T cells enriched from blood (not recorded which). The clonotype originates from a man aged 35 to 55 who had recovered from COVID-19. The CDR3: CASLTGAFTDTQYF. CDR3 DNA sequence: TGTGCCAGTTTGACAGGGGCCTTCACAGATACGCAGTATTTT.